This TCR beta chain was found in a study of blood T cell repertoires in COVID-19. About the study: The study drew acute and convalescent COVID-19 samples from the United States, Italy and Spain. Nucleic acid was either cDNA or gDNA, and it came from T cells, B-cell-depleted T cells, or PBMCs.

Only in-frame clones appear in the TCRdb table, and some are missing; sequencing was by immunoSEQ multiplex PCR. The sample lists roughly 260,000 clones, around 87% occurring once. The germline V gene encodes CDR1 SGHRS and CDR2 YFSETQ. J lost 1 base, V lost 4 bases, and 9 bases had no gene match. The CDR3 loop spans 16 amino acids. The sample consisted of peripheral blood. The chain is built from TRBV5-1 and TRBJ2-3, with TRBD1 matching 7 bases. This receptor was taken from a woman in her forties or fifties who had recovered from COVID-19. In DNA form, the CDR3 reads TGCGCCAGCAGCCCCGAACAGGGGATCGGCACAGATACGCAGTATTTT. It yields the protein CASSPEQGIGTDTQYF.